This T cell receptor (beta chain) was sequenced for a study of blood T cell repertoires in COVID-19. Study overall: The analysed material was cDNA or gDNA that came from T cells, B-cell-depleted T cells, or PBMCs.

In the source study's methods: Reference gene primer amplification yielded estimated nucleated cell counts. The method was immunoSEQ multiplex PCR; TCRdb's version includes in-frame clones alone and lacks a portion of them. V and J calls and clone size are as listed in that table; D and trimming were resolved from the DNA. The repertoire consists of over 200,000 clones, with about 83% occurring once and the leading ten covering approximately 8.1%. The CDR3 has 14 amino acids. Per germline, CDR1 SGHTA and CDR2 FQGTGA. The V segment lost 6 bases and the J segment 3 bases; nucleotides outside the gene matches: 6.

This sequence joins TRBV7-3 and TRBJ1-1; 8 positions match TRBD1. The sample comprised peripheral blood. The TCR originated in a woman aged 45-65 years with active or convalescent COVID-19. DNA for the CDR3: TGTGCCAGCAGTCTCGACAGGGGACACACTGAAGCTTTCTTT. Amino acids: CASSLDRGHTEAFF.